This T cell receptor beta chain was found in a study of OX40 agonist ivuxolimab in advanced cancers. Turning to the study itself: Recorded diagnoses for dose-escalation patients were hepatocellular carcinoma, melanoma, renal cell or head and neck cancer. Of the participants, 40% to 50% had some prior anti-PD-1, anti-PD-L1 or anti-CTLA-4 therapy, which was allowed.

CDR3 size: 14 residues. V lost 5 bases to trimming and J lost 4 bases, with 14 bases between them. Germline V gives CDR1 MDHEN, CDR2 SYDVKM. Any history of autoimmune disease or systemic immunosuppression disqualified patients. The table came from immunoSEQ multiplex PCR; TCRdb's copy has only in-frame clones and leaves some out. The sample carries some 52,000 clones, about 93% recorded once. V is TRBV28 and J is TRBJ1-1; D possibly corresponds to TRBD1 (5 bases). The material was CD4+ or CD8+ T cells sorted from blood, obtained in a trial of the OX40 agonist ivuxolimab. This sequence was found in an adult with an advanced solid tumor such as melanoma, head and neck, liver or kidney cancer. The CDR3 reads CASSGGLVGTEAFF. The CDR3 bases are TGTGCCAGCAGTGGGGGACTGGTGGGCACTGAAGCTTTCTTT.